This T cell receptor (beta chain) was found in a study of T cell therapy after organ transplantation. Study-wide context: Expansion used a peptide pool of 30 HLA class I and II CMV epitopes. Most of the ten patients were clinical responders. A median of 1.92 x 10^8 CMV-specific T cells was infused in 2 to 6 doses.

Assay: immunoSEQ multiplex PCR; the TCRdb copy retains only in-frame clones and omits some. The sample yields around 50,000 clones, about 95% seen once. V shed 0 bases and J 0 bases; nucleotides not matched to a gene: 5. This CDR3 spans 17 amino acids. CDR1 is PRHDT, CDR2 FYEKMQ, per germline (reference sequence). This clone was detected once. What it binds is unknown. The sample consisted of CD8+ T cells from blood, taken before autologous CMV-specific T cell therapy. The chain couples TRBV13 to TRBJ2-7; 10 nucleotides line up with TRBD2. The clonotype comes from a human patient who had received a solid organ transplant and had CMV disease. The DNA for the CDR3 is TGTGCCAGCAGCTTAGGACTAGCGGGGCTAAGCTCCTACGAGCAGTACTTC. It codes for CASSLGLAGLSSYEQYF. The full variable domain, in which reference TRBV13 and TRBJ2-7 provide the parts outside the CDR3, is AAGVIQSPRHLIKEKRETATLKCYPIPRHDTVYWYQQGPGQDPQFLISFYEKMQSDKGSIPDRFSAQQFSDYHSELNMSSLELGDSALYFCASSLGLAGLSSYEQYFGPGTRLTVT.